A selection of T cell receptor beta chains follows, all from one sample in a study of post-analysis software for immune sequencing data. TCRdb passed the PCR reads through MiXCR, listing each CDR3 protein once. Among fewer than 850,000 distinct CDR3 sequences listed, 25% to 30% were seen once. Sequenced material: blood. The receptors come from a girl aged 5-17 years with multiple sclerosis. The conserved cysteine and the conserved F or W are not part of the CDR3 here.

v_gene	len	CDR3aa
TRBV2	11	ASSENHPYEQY
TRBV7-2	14	ASSMASGRISYEQY
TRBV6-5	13	ASRAPGLGSYEQY
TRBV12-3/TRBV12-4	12	VSSTKVAAYEQY
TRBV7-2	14	ASSTGAGGNQETQY
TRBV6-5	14	ASSYWGLDLNNEQF
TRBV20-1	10	SAAPGGGGYT
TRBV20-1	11	SAPGDSTDTQY
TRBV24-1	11	ATSDLAGETQY
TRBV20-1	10	SARDPSYEQY
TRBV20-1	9	SARASYEQY
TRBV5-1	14	ASSPGIASGANVLT
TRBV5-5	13	ASSPAAGGPYGYT
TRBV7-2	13	ASSLGLAVSYEQY
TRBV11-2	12	ASSLNVGTDTQY
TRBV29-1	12	SVAGRGRVNEQY